Listed below are T cell receptor beta chains from one sample, sequenced in a study of T cell responses to AZD1222 COVID-19 vaccine. The assay was immunoSEQ multiplex PCR, and TCRdb's table has in-frame clones only and misses some. Here the sample spans 95,000 to 150,000 clones, 93% being singletons. Sample: peripheral blood, taken 28 days after the second AZD1222 dose. The receptors stem from an adult who received the AZD1222 COVID-19 vaccine. CDR3s include the opening cysteine and the closing phenylalanine or tryptophan. The D gene is left open where the match is weak. Rows may omit the clone size; those that give it use once, few, many or a size class.

D gene,V gene,clone size,J gene,CDR3 DNA,CDR3 protein
-,TRBV9,-,TRBJ2-1,TGTGCCAGCAGCGTAGAAGGATGGAGGGGAGAAGAGCAGTTCTTC,CASSVEGWRGEEQFF
-,TRBV2,-,TRBJ2-7,TGTGCCAGCAGTCCACGAACGCCCGGGGAGCAGTACTTC,CASSPRTPGEQYF
-,TRBV5-5,-,TRBJ2-7,TGTGCCAGCAGCTTGTTTCAGGGGGGCGGCGAGCAGTACTTC,CASSLFQGGGEQYF
-,TRBV2,-,TRBJ2-7,TGTGCCAGCAGTGTTGGCAGGGGTTCCTCCTACGAGCAGTACTTC,CASSVGRGSSYEQYF
TRBD2,TRBV5-1,once,TRBJ2-7,TGCGCCAGCAGCACTCTATCCGGGACGGGGGGTTACGAGCAGTACTTC,CASSTLSGTGGYEQYF
-,TRBV6-2/TRBV6-3,-,TRBJ2-2,TGTGCCAGCAGTTACCACAACTCCAACACCGGGGAGCTGTTTTTT,CASSYHNSNTGELFF
TRBD2,TRBV9,-,TRBJ2-4,TGTGCCAGCAGCGCAGGGAGCCGGGGGGACATTCAGTACTTC,CASSAGSRGDIQYF
TRBD1,TRBV7-2,-,TRBJ1-2,TGTGCCAGCAGCCTCAACCTGGGACAGGTGGGCGGCTACACCTTC,CASSLNLGQVGGYTF
-,TRBV21-1,once,TRBJ1-5,TGTGCCAGCAGCCCTAGACTAAAGCGGGACAGCCGATTGAGGGGCAATCAGCCCCAGCATTTT,CASSPRLKRDSRLRGNQPQHF
-,TRBV7-9,-,TRBJ1-2,TGTGCCAGCAGCTTGGAGGAGGTCGATGGCTACACCTTC,CASSLEEVDGYTF
-,TRBV7-3,-,TRBJ2-2,TGTGCCAGCAGCCCAAGGGTCGGATCCACCGGGGAGCTGTTTTTT,CASSPRVGSTGELFF